The 19 T cell receptor beta chains presented below share a single source sample, sequenced in a study of control samples from healthy donors and cancer patients. Libraries were prepared by immunoSEQ multiplex PCR; TCRdb keeps only in-frame clonotypes and omits some of them. The repertoire includes some 120,000 clones, more than 70% of them detected once, and almost 40% sits in the top ten. Sequencing was carried out using blood. The receptor set was obtained from a man over 45 in good health.

Here the CDR3 reads CASSLSPVNTEAFF. The DNA of the CDR3 is TGTGCCAGCAGTTTATCCCCGGTGAACACTGAAGCTTTCTTT. This chain connects TRBV27 to TRBJ1-1; D gene uncertain. Germline CDR1 reads MNHEY; CDR2 reads SMNVEV (reference sequence). The V end was cut by 0 bases, the J end by 0 bases, with 5 bases between. The CDR3 has 14 residues.

CDR3 nucleotides: TGCGCCAGCAGTGAGTTTCGGGGGTCCACTGAAGCTTTCTTT. Its translation is CASSEFRGSTEAFF. The V and J genes are TRBV10-2 and TRBJ1-1; weak D call: TRBD1 (5 bases). Germline-derived CDR1 and CDR2 are WSHSY and SAAADI. This CDR3 has 14 residues. The V gene lost 1 base and the J gene lost 4 bases, with 10 bases spanning the gap.

The rearrangement uses TRBV5-4 and TRBJ2-5; weak D call: TRBD2 (5 bases). Trimming took off 4 bases at V and 1 base at J, with 11 bases between the two ends. CDR3 size: 14 residues. In germline, CDR1 is SGHNT, CDR2 YYREEE (reference sequence). As DNA, the CDR3 is TGTGCCAGCAGCCCCGGACTGCTCCAAGAGACCCAGTACTTC. It encodes CASSPGLLQETQYF.

The chain combines TRBV25-1 with TRBJ1-1; D not resolved. With 3 bases removed from V and 0 bases from J, the gap between germline ends came to 2 bases. This CDR3 region has 12 residues. The germline CDR1 and CDR2 sequences are MGHDK and SYGVNS. The CDR3 DNA reads as TGTGCCAGCAGTGAGCTGAACACTGAAGCTTTCTTT. Its translation: CASSELNTEAFF.

The chain couples TRBV9 to TRBJ1-2; D is unresolved. The germline V gene encodes CDR1 SGDLS and CDR2 YYNGEE. The CDR3 is 14 amino acids. V shed 0 bases and J shed 0 bases, with 6 bases lying between them. DNA for the CDR3: TGTGCCAGCAGCGTAGCAACAGCTAACTATGGCTACACCTTC. Encoded protein: CASSVATANYGYTF.

The rearrangement links TRBV6-5 to TRBJ1-4, with TRBD1 as a possible D gene (5 bases). The CDR3 sequence is 15 residues long. V shed 5 bases and J shed 4 bases, with 14 bases lying between them. Germline CDR1 MNHEY, CDR2 SVGAGI. CDR3 sequence (DNA): TGTGCCAGCAGTCCCTGGCCAGGGCTTAATGAAAAACTGTTTTTT. Its protein is CASSPWPGLNEKLFF.

The chain links TRBV7-2 to TRBJ2-5; the match to TRBD1 covers 7 bases. The CDR3 has 13 residues. Per the germline V gene, CDR1 is SGHTA and CDR2 is FQGNSA. Unmatched junction bases numbered 7, after V lost 7 bases and J lost 5 bases. The CDR3 reads CASTQGVGETQYF. The DNA of the CDR3 is TGTGCCAGCACCCAGGGGGTTGGGGAGACCCAGTACTTC.

The chain couples TRBV19 to TRBJ2-3; D is uncertain. Per the germline V gene, CDR1 is LNHDA and CDR2 is SQIVND (reference sequence). This CDR3 region has 13 residues. The V gene lost 5 bases and the J gene lost 1 base, with 7 bases spanning the gap. CDR3 sequence (DNA): TGTGCCAGTAGTGCCCCGGGCACAGATACGCAGTATTTT. Protein product: CASSAPGTDTQYF.

This sequence joins TRBV18 and TRBJ2-3; D is uncertain. Deletions cut 4 bases from V and 0 bases from J, with 5 bases between. CDR1 is KGHSH and CDR2 is LQKENI in the germline V gene. This CDR3 is built from 13 residues. The CDR3 reads CASSQASTDTQYF. The CDR3 nucleotides read TGTGCCAGCTCACAAGCTAGCACAGATACGCAGTATTTT.

The chain joins TRBV5-1 to TRBJ1-3, with no clear D. Germline loops: CDR1 SGHRS, CDR2 YFSETQ. V lost 0 bases and J 0 bases, leaving 7 bases between the germline ends. The CDR3 spans 15 residues. CDR3 nucleotide sequence: TGCGCCAGCAGCTTGGATCAGAGCTCTGGAAACACCATATATTTT. It encodes CASSLDQSSGNTIYF.

This chain uses TRBV6-5 with TRBJ2-2, with D perhaps TRBD1 (6 bases). Trimming removed 8 bases at V and 5 bases at J, with 15 bases between. Germline V gene sequence: CDR1 MNHEY, CDR2 SVGAGI. This CDR3 comprises 14 residues. CDR3 sequence (DNA): TGTGCCAGCCTGGGACAACACCCAACCGGGGAGCTGTTTTTT. This encodes CASLGQHPTGELFF.

This rearrangement joins TRBV6-2 or TRBV6-3 to TRBJ1-4; 9 bases fit TRBD1. The CDR3 sequence is 14 residues long. Trimming removed 5 bases from V and 7 bases from J; junction bases left unmatched: 5. Germline CDR1 is MNHEY and CDR2 is SVGEGT. The CDR3 region is CASSQTGGIEKLFF. CDR3 bases: TGTGCCAGCAGTCAGACAGGGGGTATTGAAAAACTGTTTTTT.

This clone was counted a single time. The J gene is TRBJ1-5, the V gene TRBV15, with 7 bases fitting TRBD1. CDR1 is LNHNV and CDR2 is YYDKDF in the germline V gene (reference sequence). The CDR3 covers 19 residues. V was clipped by 0 bases and J by 1 base; unmatched bases: 12. As DNA, the CDR3 is TGTGCCACCAGCAGAGACCCCCTTCTGACAGGGAAGAGCAATCAGCCCCAGCATTTT. Protein: CATSRDPLLTGKSNQPQHF.

The genes are TRBV7-8 and TRBJ2-7; D is undetermined. CDR3 size: 14 residues. V dropped 5 bases and J dropped 3 bases, with 14 bases sitting between them. Germline assignment: CDR1 SGHVS and CDR2 FQNEAQ. CDR3 region: CASSKGRSGYEQYF. The CDR3 DNA reads TGTGCCAGCAGCAAGGGCCGAAGTGGCTACGAGCAGTACTTC.

The chain couples TRBV30 to TRBJ1-6; no clear D gene. The V end lost 0 bases, the J end lost 0 bases, and 12 bases lay between the germline ends. CDR1 and CDR2 (germline): GTSNPN, SVGIG (reference sequence). This CDR3 spans 17 amino acids. The CDR3 region has the DNA TGTGCCTGGAGTGTAAGCCACTCCAGCTCCTATAATTCACCCCTCCACTTT. Amino acids: CAWSVSHSSSYNSPLHF. Full variable domain (remainder filled in from reference TRBV30 and TRBJ1-6): SQTIHQWPATLVQPVGSPLSLECTVEGTSNPNLYWYRQAAGRGLQLLFYSVGIGQISSEVPQNLSASRPQDRQFILSSKKLLLSDSGFYLCAWSVSHSSSYNSPLHFGNGTRLTVT.

The chain has TRBV6-5 and TRBJ1-4; D gene uncertain. CDR1 MNHEY and CDR2 SVGAGI come from the germline V gene. This CDR3 is built from 11 residues. Trimming took off 6 bases at V and 3 bases at J, with 2 bases between the two ends. This chain's CDR3 is CASSANEKLFF. CDR3 in DNA: TGTGCCAGCAGCGCTAATGAAAAACTGTTTTTT.

The rearrangement uses TRBV7-2 and TRBJ2-1; D is unresolved. Germline CDR1 is SGHTA and CDR2 is FQGNSA. CDR3 length: 11 amino acids. Trimming removed 5 bases at V and 12 bases at J, with 11 bases between. CDR3 sequence reads: CASSPSLGQFF. The CDR3, as DNA: TGTGCCAGCAGCCCCAGCTTAGGGCAGTTCTTC. Full variable domain (outside the CDR3, taken from reference TRBV7-2 and TRBJ2-1): GAGVSQSPSNKVTEKGKDVELRCDPISGHTALYWYRQSLGQGLEFLIYFQGNSAPDKSGLPSDRFSAERTGGSVSTLTIQRTQQEDSAVYLCASSPSLGQFFGPGTRLTVL.

V usage is TRBV12-3 or TRBV12-4 and J usage is TRBJ2-1; D perhaps matches TRBD1 (6 bases). This CDR3 is 13 amino acids long. Between the trimmed V and J ends, which lost 5 bases and 4 bases, there was a span of 9 bases. CDR3: CASSPGQYNEQFF. Written as DNA, the CDR3 is TGTGCCAGCAGTCCCGGACAGTACAATGAGCAGTTCTTC.

The chain uses TRBV5-1 and TRBJ1-2, with TRBD1 matching 9 bases. Germline V gene lookup returns CDR1 SGHRS and CDR2 YFSETQ. V gave up 4 bases and J gave up 4 bases; unmatched junction bases: 5. The CDR3 loop spans 14 amino acids. The CDR3 region is CASSPDRGSYGYTF. The CDR3 DNA is TGCGCCAGCAGCCCGGACAGGGGTTCCTATGGCTACACCTTC.